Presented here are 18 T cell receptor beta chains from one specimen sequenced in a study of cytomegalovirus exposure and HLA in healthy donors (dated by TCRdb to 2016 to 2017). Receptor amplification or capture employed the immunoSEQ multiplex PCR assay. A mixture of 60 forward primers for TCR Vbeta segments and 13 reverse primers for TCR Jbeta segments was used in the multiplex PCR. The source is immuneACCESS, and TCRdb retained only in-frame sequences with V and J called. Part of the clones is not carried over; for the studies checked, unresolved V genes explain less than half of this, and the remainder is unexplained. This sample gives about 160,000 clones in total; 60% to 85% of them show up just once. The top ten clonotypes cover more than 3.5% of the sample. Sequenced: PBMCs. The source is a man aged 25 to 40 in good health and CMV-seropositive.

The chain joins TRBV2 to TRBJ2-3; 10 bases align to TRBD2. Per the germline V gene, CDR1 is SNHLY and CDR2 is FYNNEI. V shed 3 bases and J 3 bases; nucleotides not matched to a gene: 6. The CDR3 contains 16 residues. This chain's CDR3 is CASSEVASGGTDTQYF. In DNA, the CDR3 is TGTGCCAGCAGTGAGGTGGCTAGCGGGGGAACAGATACGCAGTATTTT.

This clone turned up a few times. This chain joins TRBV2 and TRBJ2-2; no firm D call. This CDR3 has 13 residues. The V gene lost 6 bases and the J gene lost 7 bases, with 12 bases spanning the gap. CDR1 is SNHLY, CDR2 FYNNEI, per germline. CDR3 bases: TGTGCCAGCAGGTTCCCCGCCGGCGGGGAGCTGTTTTTT. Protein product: CASRFPAGGELFF.

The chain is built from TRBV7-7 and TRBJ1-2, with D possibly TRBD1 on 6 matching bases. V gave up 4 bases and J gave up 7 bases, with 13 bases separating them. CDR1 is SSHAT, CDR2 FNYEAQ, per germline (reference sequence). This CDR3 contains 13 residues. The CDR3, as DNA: TGTGCCAGCAGCTCAGGGGTTGGGCGTGGCTACACCTTC. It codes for CASSSGVGRGYTF.

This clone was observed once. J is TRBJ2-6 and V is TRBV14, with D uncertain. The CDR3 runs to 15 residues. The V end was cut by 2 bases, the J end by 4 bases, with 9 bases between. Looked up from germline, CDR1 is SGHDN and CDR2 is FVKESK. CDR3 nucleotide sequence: TGTGCCAGCAGCCAAATTGGCTCCGGGGCCAACGTCCTGACTTTC. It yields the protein CASSQIGSGANVLTF.

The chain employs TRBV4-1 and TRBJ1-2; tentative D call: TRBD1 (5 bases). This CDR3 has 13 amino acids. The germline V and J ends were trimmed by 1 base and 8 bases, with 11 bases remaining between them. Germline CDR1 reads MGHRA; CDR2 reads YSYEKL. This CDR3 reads CASSQAGIRGYTF. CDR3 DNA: TGCGCCAGCAGCCAAGCAGGGATAAGGGGCTACACCTTC.

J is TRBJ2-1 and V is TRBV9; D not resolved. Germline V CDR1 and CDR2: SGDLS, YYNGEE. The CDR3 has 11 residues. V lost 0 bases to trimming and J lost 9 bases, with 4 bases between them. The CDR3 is CASSVGSEQFF. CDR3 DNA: TGTGCCAGCAGCGTAGGGAGTGAGCAGTTCTTC.

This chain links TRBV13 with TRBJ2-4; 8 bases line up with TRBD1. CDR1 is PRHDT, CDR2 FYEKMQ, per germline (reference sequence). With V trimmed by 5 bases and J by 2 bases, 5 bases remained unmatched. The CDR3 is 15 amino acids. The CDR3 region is CASSHRDRSKNIQYF. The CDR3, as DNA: TGTGCCAGCAGCCACCGGGACAGGTCCAAAAACATTCAGTACTTC.

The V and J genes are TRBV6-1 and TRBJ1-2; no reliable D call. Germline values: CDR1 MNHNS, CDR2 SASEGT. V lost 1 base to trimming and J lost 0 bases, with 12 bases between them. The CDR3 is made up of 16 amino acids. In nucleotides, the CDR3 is TGTGCCAGCAGTGAAGTAGGTGCAGGCACTAACTATGGCTACACCTTC. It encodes CASSEVGAGTNYGYTF.

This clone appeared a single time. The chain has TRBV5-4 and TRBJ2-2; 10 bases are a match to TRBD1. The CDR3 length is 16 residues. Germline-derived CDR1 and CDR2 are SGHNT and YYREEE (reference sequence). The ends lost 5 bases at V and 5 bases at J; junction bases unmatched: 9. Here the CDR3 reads CASSPDRGRRTGELFF. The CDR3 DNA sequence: TGTGCCAGCAGTCCAGACAGGGGGCGAAGAACCGGGGAGCTGTTTTTT.

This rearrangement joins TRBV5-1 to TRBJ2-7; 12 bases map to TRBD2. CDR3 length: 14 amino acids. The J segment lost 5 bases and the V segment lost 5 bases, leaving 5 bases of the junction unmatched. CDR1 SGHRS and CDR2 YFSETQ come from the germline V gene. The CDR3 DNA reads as TGCGCCAGCAGTTCTCGGACTAGCGGGAACGAGCAGTACTTC. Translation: CASSSRTSGNEQYF.

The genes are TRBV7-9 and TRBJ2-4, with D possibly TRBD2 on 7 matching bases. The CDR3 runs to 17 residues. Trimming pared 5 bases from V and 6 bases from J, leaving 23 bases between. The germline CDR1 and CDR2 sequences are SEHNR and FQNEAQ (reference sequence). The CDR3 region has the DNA TGTGCCAGCAGCCCCAAGGGTCTTGGCGGGGGCTTAAACATTCAGTACTTC. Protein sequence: CASSPKGLGGGLNIQYF.

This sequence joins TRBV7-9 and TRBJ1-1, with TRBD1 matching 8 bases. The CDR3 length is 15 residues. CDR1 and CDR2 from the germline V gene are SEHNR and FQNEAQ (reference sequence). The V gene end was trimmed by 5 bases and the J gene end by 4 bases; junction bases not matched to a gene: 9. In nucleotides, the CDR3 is TGTGCCAGCAGCAACCAACAGGGGGTTGGCACTGAAGCTTTCTTT. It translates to CASSNQQGVGTEAFF.

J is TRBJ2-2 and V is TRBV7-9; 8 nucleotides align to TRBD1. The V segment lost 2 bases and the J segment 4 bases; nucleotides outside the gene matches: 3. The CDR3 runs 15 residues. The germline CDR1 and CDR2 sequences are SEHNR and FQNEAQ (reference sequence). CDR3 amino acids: CASSLQGASTGELFF. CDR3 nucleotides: TGTGCCAGCAGCTTACAGGGGGCTAGCACCGGGGAGCTGTTTTTT.

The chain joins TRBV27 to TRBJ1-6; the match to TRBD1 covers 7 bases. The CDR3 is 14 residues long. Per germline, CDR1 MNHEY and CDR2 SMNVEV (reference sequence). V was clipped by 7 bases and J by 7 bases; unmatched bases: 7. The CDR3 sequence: CASKRQGTNSPLHF. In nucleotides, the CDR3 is TGTGCCAGCAAGAGACAGGGTACGAATTCACCCCTCCACTTT.

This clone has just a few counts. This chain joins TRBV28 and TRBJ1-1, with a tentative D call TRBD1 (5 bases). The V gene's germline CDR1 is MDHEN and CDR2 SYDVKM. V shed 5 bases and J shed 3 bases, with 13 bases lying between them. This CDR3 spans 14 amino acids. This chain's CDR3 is CASSPPLGDTEAFF. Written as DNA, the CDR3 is TGTGCCAGCAGTCCCCCCTTAGGGGACACTGAAGCTTTCTTT.

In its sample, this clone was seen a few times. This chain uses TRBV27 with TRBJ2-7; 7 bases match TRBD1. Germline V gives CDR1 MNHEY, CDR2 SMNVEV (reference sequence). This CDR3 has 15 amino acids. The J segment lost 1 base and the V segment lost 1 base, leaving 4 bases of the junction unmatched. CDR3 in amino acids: CASSLLGTESYEQYF. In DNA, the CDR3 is TGTGCCAGCAGTTTATTAGGGACAGAATCCTACGAGCAGTACTTC.

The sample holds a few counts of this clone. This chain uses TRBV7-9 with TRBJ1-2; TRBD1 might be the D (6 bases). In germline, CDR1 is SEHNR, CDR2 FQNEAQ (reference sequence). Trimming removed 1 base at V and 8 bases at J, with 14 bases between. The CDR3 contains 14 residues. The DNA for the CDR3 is TGTGCCAGCAGCTTAGAGGTCAGGGGAAACGGCTACACCTTC. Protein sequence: CASSLEVRGNGYTF.

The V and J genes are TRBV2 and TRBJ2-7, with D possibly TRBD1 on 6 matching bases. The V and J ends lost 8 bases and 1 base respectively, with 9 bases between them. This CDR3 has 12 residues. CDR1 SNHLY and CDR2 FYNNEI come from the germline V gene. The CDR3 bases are TGTGCCAGCGGACAGACATCCTACGAGCAGTACTTC. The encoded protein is CASGQTSYEQYF. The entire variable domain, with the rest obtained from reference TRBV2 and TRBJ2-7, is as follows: EPEVTQTPSHQVTQMGQEVILRCVPISNHLYFYWYRQILGQKVEFLVSFYNNEISEKSEIFDDQFSVERPDGSNFTLKIRSTKLEDSAMYFCASGQTSYEQYFGPGTRLTVT.